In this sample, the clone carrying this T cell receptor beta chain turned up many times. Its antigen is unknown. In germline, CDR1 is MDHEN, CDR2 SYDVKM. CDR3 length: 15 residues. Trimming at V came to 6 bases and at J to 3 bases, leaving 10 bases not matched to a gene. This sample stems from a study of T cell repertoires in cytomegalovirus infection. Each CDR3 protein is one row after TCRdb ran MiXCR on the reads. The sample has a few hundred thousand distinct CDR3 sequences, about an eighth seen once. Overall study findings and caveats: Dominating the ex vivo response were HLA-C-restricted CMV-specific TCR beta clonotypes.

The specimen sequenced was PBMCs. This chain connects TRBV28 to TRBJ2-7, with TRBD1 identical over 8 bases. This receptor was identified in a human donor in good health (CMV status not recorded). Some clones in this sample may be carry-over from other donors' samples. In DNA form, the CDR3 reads TGTGCCAGCAGCCAATTGACAGGGGCCCGCTACGAGCAGTACTTC. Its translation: CASSQLTGARYEQYF.